This entry features one T cell receptor (beta chain) sequence. As yet, its antigen is unknown. V was shortened by 3 bases and J by 2 bases, with 7 bases between the two germline ends. Germline-derived CDR1 and CDR2 are LGHNA and YNFKEQ. CDR3 size: 14 residues. This specimen belongs to a study of T-cell reconstitution after alpha-beta-depleted transplantation in children. Preparation of the TCRbeta library used unique molecular identifiers. TCRdb reprocessed the PCR reads with MiXCR, giving one entry per CDR3 protein. This table holds approximately 230,000 distinct CDR3 sequences, around 25% found once. Points from the study as a whole: Roughly two months post-transplant, alpha-beta T cells reportedly originated from several hundred graft clones that had expanded. Some patients owed their high day-60 TCRbeta diversity to surviving recipient T cells and thymic progenitors.

The sequencing here drew on PBMCs, mostly from graft donor cells, taken 360 days after TCRalphabeta/CD19-depleted stem cell transplant. This TCR was sampled from a female patient between 2 and 10 years old who had a stem cell transplant for congenital amegakaryocytic thrombocytopenia, so the T cells may come from the graft donor. The chain uses TRBV4-2 and TRBJ1-4; D gene unclear. The CDR3 loop reads CASSHGRTNEKLFF. CDR3 DNA: TGTGCCAGCAGCCATGGCAGGACTAATGAAAAACTGTTTTTT.